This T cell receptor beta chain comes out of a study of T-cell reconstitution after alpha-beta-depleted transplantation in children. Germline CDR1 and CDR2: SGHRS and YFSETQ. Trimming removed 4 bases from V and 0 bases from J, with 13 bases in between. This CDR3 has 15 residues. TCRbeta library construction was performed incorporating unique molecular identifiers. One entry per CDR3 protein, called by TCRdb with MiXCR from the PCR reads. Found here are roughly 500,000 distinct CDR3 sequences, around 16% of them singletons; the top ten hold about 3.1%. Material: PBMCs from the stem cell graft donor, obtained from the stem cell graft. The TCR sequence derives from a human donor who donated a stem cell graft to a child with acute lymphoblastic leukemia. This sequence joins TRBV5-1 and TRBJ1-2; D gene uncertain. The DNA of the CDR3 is TGCGCCAGCAGCCGGGAGGGCAAGACTAACTATGGCTACACCTTC. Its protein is CASSREGKTNYGYTF.